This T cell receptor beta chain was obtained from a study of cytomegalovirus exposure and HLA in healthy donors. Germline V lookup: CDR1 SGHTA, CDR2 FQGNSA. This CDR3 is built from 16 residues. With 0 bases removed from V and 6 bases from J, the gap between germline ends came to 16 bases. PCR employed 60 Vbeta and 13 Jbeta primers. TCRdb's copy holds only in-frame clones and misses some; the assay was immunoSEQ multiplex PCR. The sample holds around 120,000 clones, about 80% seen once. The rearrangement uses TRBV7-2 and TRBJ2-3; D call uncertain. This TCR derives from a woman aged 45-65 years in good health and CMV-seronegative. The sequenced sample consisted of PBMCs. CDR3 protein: CASSLATRFPDDTQYF. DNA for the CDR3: TGTGCCAGCAGCTTAGCGACTCGTTTCCCCGATGATACGCAGTATTTT.